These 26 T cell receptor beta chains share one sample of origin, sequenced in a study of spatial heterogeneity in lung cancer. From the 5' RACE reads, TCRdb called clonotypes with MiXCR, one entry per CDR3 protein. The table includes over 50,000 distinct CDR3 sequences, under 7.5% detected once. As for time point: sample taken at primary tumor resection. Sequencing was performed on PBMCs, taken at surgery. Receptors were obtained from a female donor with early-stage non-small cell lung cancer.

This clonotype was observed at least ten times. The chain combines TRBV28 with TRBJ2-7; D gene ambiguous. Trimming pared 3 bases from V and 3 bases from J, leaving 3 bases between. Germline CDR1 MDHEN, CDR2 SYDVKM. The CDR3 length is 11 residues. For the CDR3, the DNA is TGTGCCAGCAGTTTTAACTACGAGCAGTACTTC. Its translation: CASSFNYEQYF.

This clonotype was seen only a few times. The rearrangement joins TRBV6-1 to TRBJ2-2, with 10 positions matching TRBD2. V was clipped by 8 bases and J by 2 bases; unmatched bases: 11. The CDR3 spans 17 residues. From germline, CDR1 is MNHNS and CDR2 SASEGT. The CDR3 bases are TGTGCCAGCTTCAAAGGCACTAGCGGGACAAACACCGGGGAGCTGTTTTTT. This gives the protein CASFKGTSGTNTGELFF.

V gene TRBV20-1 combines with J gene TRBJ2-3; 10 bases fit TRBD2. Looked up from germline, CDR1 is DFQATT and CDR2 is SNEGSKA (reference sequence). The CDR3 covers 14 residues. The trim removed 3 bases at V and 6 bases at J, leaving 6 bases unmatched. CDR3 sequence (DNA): TGCAGTGCTAGCAGCGGGGGGGAGTGGGATACGCAGTATTTT. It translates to CSASSGGEWDTQYF.

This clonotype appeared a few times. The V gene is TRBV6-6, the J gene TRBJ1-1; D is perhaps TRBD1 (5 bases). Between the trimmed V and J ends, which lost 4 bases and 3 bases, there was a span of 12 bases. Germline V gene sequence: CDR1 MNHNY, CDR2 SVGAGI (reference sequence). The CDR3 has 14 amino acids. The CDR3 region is CASSFGGEDTEAFF. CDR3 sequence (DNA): TGTGCCAGCAGTTTCGGGGGAGAGGACACTGAAGCTTTCTTT.

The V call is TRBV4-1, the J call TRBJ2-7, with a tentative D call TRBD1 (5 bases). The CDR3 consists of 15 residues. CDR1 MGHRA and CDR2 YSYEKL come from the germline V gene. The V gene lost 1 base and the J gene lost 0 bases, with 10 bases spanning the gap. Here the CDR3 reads CASSQVDSSSYEQYV. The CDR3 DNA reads TGCGCCAGCAGCCAAGTAGACAGTAGCTCCTACGAGCAGTACGTC.

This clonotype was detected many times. CDR3 nucleotides: TGCAGTGCCATTACGCCGGGGGCGCGAGAAAAACTGTTTTTT. It codes for CSAITPGAREKLFF. The chain carries TRBV20-1 and TRBJ1-4; a possible D gene is TRBD1 (6 bases). The CDR3 runs to 14 residues. Trimming cost V 6 bases and J 8 bases, with 19 bases left between them. Germline lookup yields CDR1 DFQATT and CDR2 SNEGSKA (reference sequence).

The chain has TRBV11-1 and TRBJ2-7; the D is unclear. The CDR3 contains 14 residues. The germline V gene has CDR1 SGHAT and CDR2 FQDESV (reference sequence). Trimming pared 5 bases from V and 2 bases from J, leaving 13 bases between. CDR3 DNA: TGTGCCAGCAGCCCCCGAGAGAAGACCTACGAGCAGTACGTC. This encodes CASSPREKTYEQYV.

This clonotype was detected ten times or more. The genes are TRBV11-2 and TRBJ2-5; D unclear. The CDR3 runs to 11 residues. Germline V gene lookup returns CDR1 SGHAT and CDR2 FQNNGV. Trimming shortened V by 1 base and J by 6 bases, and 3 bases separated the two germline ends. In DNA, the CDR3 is TGTGCCAGCAGCTTAGGGCAGACCCAGTACTTC. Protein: CASSLGQTQYF.

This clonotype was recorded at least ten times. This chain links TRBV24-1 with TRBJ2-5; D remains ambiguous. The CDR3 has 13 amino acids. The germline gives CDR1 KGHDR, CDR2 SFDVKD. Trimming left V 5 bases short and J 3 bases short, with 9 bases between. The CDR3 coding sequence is TGTGCCACCAGTGGTTCGCTAGAAGAGACCCAGTACTTC. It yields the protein CATSGSLEETQYF.

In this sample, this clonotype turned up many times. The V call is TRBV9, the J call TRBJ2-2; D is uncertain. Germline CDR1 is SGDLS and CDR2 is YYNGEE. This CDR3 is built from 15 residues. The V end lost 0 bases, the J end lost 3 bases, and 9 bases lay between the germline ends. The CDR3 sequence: CASSVESAYTGELFF. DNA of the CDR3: TGTGCCAGCAGCGTAGAGAGTGCCTACACCGGGGAGCTGTTTTTT.

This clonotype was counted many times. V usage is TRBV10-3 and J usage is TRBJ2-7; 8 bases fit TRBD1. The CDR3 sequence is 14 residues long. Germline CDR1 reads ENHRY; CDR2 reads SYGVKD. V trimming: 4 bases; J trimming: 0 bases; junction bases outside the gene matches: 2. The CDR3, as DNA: TGTGCCATCAGTGTGGGACAGGACTCCTACGAGCAGTACTTC. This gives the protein CAISVGQDSYEQYF.

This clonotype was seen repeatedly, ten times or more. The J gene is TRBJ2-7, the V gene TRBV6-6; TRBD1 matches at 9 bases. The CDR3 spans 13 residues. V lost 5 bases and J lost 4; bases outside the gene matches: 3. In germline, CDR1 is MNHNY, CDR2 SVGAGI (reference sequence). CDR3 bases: TGTGCCAGCAGTCTAGGGACAGGGTACGAGCAGTACGTC. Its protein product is CASSLGTGYEQYV.

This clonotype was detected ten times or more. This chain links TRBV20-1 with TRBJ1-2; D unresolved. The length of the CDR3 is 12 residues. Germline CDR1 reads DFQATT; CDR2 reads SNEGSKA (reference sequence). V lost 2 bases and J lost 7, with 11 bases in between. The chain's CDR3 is CSARFRRTGYTF. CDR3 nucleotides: TGCAGTGCTAGATTCCGGAGGACTGGCTACACCTTC.

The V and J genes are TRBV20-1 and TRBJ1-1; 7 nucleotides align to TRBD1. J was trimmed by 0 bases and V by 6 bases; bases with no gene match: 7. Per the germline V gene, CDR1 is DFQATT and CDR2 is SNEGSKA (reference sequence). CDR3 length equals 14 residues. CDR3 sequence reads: CSAPPQGMNTEAFF. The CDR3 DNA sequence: TGCAGTGCACCCCCACAGGGGATGAACACTGAAGCTTTCTTT.

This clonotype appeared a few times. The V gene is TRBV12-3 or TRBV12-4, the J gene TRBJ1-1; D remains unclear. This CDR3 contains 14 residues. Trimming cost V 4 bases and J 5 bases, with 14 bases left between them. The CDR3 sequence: CASSSITGGTEAFF. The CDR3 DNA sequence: TGTGCCAGCAGTTCGATAACGGGAGGGACTGAAGCTTTCTTT.

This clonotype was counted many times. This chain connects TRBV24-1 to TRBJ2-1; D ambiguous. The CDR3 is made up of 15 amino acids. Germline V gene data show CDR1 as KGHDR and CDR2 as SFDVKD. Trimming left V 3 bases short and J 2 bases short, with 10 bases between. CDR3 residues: CATSDLLSPYNEQFF. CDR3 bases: TGTGCCACCAGTGATCTTCTCAGCCCCTACAATGAGCAGTTCTTC.

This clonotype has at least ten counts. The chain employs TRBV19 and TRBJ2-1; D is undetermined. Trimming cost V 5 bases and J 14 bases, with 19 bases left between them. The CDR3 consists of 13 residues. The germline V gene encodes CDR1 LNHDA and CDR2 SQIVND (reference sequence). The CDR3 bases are TGTGCCAGTAGTCCGCCTTCGTCCCCCGTAAAGTTCTTC. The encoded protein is CASSPPSSPVKFF. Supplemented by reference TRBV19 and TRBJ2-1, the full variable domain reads DGGITQSPKYLFRKEGQNVTLSCEQNLNHDAMYWYRQDPGQGLRLIYYSQIVNDFQKGDIAEGYSVSREKKESFPLTVTSAQKNPTAFYLCASSPPSSPVKFFGPGTRLTVL.

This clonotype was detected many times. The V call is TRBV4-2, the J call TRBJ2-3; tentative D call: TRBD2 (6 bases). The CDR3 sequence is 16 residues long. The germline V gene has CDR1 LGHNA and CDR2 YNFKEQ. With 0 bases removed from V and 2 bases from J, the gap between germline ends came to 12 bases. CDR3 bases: TGTGCCAGCAGCCAAGATCAAGGGGAGGACACAGATACGCAGTATTTT. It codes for CASSQDQGEDTDTQYF.

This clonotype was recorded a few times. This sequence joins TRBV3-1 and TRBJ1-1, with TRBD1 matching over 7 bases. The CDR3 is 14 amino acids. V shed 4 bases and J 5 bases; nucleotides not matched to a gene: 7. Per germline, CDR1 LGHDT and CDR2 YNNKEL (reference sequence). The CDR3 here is CASSPTGKGTEAFF. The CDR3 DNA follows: TGTGCCAGCAGCCCGACAGGGAAGGGAACTGAAGCTTTCTTT.

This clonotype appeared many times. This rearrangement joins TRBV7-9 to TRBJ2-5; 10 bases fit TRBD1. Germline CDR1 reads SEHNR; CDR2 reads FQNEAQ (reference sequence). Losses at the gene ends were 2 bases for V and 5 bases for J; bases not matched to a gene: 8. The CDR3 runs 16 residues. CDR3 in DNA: TGTGCCAGCAGCTTACCGGACAGGGGGAGCTGGGAGACCCAGTACTTC. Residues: CASSLPDRGSWETQYF.

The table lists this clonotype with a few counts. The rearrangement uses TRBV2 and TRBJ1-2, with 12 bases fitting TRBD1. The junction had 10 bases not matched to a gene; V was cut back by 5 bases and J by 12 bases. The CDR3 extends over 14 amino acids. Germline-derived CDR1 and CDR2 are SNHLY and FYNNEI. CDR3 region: CASSLPGQGASDTF. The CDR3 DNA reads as TGTGCCAGCAGTCTGCCGGGACAGGGGGCCTCCGACACCTTC.

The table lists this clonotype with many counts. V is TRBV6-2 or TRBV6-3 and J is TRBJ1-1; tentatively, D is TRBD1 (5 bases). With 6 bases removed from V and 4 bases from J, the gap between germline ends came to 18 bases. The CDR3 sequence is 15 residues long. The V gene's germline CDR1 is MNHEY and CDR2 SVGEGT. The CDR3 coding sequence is TGTGCCAGCAGCTCGGACATCCCCCGGCCCACTGAAGCTTTCTTT. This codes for CASSSDIPRPTEAFF.

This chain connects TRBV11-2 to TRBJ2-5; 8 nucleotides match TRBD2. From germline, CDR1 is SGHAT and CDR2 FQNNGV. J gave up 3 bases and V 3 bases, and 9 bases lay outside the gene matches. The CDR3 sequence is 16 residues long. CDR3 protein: CASSLGERGIKETQYF. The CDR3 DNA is TGTGCCAGCAGCTTGGGAGAGCGGGGGATAAAAGAGACCCAGTACTTC.

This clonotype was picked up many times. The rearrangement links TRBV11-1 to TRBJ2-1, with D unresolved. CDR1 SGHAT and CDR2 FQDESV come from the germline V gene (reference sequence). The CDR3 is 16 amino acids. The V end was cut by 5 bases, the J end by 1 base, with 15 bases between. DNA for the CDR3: TGTGCCAGCAGCCCTGGGCGGTGGGTATCCTACAATGAGCAGTTCTTC. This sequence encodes CASSPGRWVSYNEQFF.

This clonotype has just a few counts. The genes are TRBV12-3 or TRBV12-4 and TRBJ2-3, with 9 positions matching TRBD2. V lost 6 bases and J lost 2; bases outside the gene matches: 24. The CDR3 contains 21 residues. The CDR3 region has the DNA TGTGCCAGCAGAATTCTGAGGAGGGGACTGGAGCGGGAGGACCTCACAGATACGCAGTATTTT. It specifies CASRILRRGLEREDLTDTQYF.

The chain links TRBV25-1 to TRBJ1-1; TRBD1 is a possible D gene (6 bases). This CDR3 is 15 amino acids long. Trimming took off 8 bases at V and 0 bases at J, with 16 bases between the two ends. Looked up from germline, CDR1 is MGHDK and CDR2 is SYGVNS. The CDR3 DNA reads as TGTGCCAGCTCTCAAACAGGGATCCTGAACACTGAAGCTTTCTTT. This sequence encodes CASSQTGILNTEAFF.